A selection of T cell receptor beta chains follows, all from one sample in a study of early T cells in non-severe SARS-CoV-2 infection. TCRdb itself ran the 5' RACE reads through MiXCR, one entry per CDR3 protein. The sample has 75,000 to 100,000 distinct CDR3 sequences; approximately 16% are singletons. The specimen sequenced was whole blood. The receptors were sampled from an adult who was a healthcare worker with PCR-confirmed SARS-CoV-2 infection or an uninfected control (not recorded which). Each CDR3 is given without its conserved first and last residue. Each record gives: J gene, V gene, CDR3 protein.

TRBJ2-1 TRBV7-7 ASSPRQGAYNEQF
TRBJ2-1 TRBV19 ASSALRGEQF
TRBJ1-2 TRBV7-9 ASSLEGGFFGYT
TRBJ2-7 TRBV28 ASSPSGQTYEQY
TRBJ2-2 TRBV12-3/TRBV12-4 ASTPSGASRGELF
TRBJ2-1 TRBV28 PSILSGSSYNEQF
TRBJ2-6 TRBV11-2 ASSHHRGRAPGANVLT
TRBJ2-7 TRBV20-1 SALGLSYEQY
TRBJ1-2 TRBV4-2 ASSQVGGGANYGYT
TRBJ1-1 TRBV20-1 SAAFGGGGTEAF
TRBJ2-1 TRBV6-2/TRBV6-3 ASSYARLSGKGGEQF
TRBJ1-1 TRBV28 ASSPGQGFSAEAF
TRBJ1-2 TRBV5-1 ASSPTGGANYGYT
TRBJ2-2 TRBV7-2 ASSSPFGRRGVNAGELF
TRBJ2-2 TRBV15 ATSRDWSGELF
TRBJ2-6 TRBV4-2 ASSQETGSGANVLT
TRBJ2-6 TRBV6-2/TRBV6-3 ASTSKPSGANVLT
TRBJ2-5 TRBV29-1 SVSPQETQY
TRBJ1-6 TRBV25-1 ASTDRANSPLH
TRBJ2-1 TRBV19 ASSSLADSSYNEQF
TRBJ2-1 TRBV7-8 ASRAGAGGIDEQF
TRBJ2-1 TRBV6-2/TRBV6-3 ASSSRTRANNEQF
TRBJ1-1 TRBV6-6 ASSYPEENTEAF
TRBJ2-3 TRBV24-1 ATTEPTDTQY
TRBJ1-1 TRBV6-2/TRBV6-3 ASSSGARMNTEAF
TRBJ2-3 TRBV12-5 ASGLITDTQY
TRBJ2-4 TRBV7-9 ASTSTFGGIAKNIQY
TRBJ2-1 TRBV11-3 ASSGTSGSTYNEQF
TRBJ2-7 TRBV11-2 ASSLESSISSGKPNEQY
TRBJ2-7 TRBV28 ASSLYEGLLRGKY
TRBJ2-7 TRBV23-1 ASSQTQDRGMGEQY
TRBJ2-6 TRBV11-2 ASSSLDRFGANVLT